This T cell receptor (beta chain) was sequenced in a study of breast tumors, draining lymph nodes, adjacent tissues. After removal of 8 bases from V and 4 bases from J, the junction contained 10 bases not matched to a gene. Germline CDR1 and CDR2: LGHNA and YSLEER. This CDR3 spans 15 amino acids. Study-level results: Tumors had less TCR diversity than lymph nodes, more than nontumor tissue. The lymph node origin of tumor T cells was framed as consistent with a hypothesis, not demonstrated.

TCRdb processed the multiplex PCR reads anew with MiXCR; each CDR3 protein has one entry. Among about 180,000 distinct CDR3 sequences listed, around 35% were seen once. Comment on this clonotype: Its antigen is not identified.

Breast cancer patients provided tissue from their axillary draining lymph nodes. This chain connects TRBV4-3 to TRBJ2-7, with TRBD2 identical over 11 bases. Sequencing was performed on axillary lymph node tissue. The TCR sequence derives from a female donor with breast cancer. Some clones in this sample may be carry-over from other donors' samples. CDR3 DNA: TGCGCCAGCGGTCAGCTAGCGGGGGGAATGTACGAGCAGTACTTC. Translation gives CASGQLAGGMYEQYF.